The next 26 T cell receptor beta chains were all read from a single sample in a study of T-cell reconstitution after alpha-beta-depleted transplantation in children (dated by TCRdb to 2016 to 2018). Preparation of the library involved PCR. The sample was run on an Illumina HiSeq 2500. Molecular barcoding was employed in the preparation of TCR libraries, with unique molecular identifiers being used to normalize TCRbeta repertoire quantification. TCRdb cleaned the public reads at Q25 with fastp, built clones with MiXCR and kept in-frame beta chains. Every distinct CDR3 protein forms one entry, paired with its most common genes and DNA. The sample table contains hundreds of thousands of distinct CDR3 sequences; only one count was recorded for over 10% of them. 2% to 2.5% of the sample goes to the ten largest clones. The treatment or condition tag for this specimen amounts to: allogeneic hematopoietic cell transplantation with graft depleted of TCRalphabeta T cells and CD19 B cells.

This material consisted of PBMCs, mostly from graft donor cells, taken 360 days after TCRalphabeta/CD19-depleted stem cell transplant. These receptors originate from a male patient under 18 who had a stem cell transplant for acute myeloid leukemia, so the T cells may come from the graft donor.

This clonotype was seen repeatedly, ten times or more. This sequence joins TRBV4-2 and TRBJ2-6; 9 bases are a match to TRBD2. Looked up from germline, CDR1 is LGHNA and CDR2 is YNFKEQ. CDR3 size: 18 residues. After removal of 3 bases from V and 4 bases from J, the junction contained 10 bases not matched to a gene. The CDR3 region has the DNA TGTGCCAGCAGCCATGCTAGCGGGATTGTGTCAGGGGCCAACGTCCTGACTTTC. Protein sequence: CASSHASGIVSGANVLTF.

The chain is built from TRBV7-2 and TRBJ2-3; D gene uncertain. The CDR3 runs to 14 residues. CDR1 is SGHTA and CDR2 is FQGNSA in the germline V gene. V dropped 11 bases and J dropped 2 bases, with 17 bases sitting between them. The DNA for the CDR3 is TGTGCCGGATCACGCAGCAGCTACACAGATACGCAGTATTTT. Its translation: CAGSRSSYTDTQYF.

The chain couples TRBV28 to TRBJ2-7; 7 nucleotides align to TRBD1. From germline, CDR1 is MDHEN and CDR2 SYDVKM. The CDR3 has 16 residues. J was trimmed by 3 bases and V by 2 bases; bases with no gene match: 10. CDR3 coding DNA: TGTGCCAGCAGTTTAACGGCAGGGGGTTTCAGCTACGAGCAGTACTTC. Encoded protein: CASSLTAGGFSYEQYF.

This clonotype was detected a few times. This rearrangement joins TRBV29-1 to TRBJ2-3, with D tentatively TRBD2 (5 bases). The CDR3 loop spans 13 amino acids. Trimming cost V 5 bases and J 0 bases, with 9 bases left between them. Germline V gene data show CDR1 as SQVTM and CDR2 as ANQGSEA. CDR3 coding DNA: TGCAGCGTTCGGACTCCTAGCACAGATACGCAGTATTTT. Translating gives CSVRTPSTDTQYF.

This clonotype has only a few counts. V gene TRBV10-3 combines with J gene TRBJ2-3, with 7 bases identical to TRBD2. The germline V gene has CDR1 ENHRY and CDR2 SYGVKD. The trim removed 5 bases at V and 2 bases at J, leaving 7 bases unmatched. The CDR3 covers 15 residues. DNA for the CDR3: TGTGCCATCAGTCCGACTGGGGGGGACACAGATACGCAGTATTTT. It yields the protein CAISPTGGDTDTQYF.

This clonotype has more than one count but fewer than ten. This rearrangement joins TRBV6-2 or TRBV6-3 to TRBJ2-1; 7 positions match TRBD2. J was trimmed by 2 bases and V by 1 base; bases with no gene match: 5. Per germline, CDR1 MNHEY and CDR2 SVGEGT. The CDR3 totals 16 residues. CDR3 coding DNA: TGTGCCAGCAGTTACTTTGTGGGAGGGCCCTACAATGAGCAGTTCTTC. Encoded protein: CASSYFVGGPYNEQFF.

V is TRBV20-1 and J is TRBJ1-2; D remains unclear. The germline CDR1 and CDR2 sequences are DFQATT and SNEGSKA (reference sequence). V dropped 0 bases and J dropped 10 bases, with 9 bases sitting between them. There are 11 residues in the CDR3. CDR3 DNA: TGCAGTGCTAGAGATTGGGGAGACTACACCTTC. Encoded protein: CSARDWGDYTF.

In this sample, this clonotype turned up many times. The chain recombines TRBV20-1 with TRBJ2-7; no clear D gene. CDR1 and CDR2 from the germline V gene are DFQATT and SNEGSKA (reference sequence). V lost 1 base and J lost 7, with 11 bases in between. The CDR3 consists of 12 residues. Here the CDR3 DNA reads TGCAGTGCTAGAGCACTCGCTAGGGAGCAGTACTTC. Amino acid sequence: CSARALAREQYF.

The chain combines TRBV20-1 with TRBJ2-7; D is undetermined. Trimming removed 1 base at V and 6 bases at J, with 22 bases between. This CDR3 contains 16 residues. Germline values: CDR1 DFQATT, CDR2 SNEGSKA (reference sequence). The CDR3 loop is CSARALTGLAGPEQYF. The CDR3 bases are TGCAGTGCTAGAGCCCTGACTGGGCTGGCAGGCCCCGAGCAGTACTTC.

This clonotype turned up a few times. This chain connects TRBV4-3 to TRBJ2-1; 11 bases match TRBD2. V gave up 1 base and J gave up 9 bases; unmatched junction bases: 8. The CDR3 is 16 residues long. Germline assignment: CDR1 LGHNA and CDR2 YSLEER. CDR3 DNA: TGCGCCAGCAGCCAAGGTCTAGCGGGAGGTTATGGTGAGCAGTTCTTC. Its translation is CASSQGLAGGYGEQFF.

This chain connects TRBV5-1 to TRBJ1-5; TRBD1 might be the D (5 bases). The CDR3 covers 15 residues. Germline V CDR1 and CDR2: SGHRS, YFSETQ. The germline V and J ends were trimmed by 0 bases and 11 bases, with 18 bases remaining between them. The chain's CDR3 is CASSLGARDGEAQHF. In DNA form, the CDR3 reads TGCGCCAGCAGCTTGGGGGCCCGGGACGGAGAAGCCCAGCATTTT.

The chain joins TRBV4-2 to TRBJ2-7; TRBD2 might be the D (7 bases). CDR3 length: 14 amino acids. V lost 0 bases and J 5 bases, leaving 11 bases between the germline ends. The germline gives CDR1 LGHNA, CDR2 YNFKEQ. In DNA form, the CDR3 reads TGTGCCAGCAGCCAAGAGGGGGGGCGCAACGAGCAGTACTTC. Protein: CASSQEGGRNEQYF.

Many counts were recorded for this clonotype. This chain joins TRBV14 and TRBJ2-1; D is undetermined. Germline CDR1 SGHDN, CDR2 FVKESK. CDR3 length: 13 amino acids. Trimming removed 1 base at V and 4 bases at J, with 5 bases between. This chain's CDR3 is CASSQVRYNEQFF. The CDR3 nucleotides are TGTGCCAGCAGCCAAGTCAGGTACAATGAGCAGTTCTTC.

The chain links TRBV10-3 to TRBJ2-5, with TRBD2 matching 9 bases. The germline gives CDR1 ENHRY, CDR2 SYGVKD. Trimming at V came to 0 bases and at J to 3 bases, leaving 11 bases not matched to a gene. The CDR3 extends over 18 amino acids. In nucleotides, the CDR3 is TGTGCCATCAGTGAGTCGACAACGCTAGCGGGACCTAAAGAGACCCAGTACTTC. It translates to CAISESTTLAGPKETQYF.

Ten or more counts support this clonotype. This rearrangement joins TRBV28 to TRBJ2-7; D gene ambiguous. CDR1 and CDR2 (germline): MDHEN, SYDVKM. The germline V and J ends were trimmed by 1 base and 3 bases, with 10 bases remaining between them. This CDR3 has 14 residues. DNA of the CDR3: TGTGCCAGCAGTTTATATCCGGAACTCTACGAGCAGTACTTC. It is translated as CASSLYPELYEQYF.

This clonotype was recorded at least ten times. In DNA form, the CDR3 reads TGCAGCGTTCGGACAGGGGAGACCCAGTACTTC. It codes for CSVRTGETQYF. This chain links TRBV29-1 with TRBJ2-5; 8 bases align to TRBD1. This CDR3 is 11 amino acids long. After removal of 5 bases from V and 5 bases from J, the junction contained 1 base not matched to a gene. Germline-derived CDR1 and CDR2 are SQVTM and ANQGSEA.

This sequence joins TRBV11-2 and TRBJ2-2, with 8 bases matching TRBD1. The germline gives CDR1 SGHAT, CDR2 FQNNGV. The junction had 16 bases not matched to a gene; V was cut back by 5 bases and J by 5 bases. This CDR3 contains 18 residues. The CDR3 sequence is CASSERDRFSFETGELFF. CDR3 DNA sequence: TGTGCCAGCAGCGAACGGGACAGGTTTTCCTTTGAAACCGGGGAGCTGTTTTTT. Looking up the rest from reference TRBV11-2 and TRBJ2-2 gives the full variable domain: EAGVAQSPRYKIIEKRQSVAFWCNPISGHATLYWYQQILGQGPKLLIQFQNNGVVDDSQLPKDRFSAERLKGVDSTLKIQPAKLEDSAVYLCASSERDRFSFETGELFFGEGSRLTVL.

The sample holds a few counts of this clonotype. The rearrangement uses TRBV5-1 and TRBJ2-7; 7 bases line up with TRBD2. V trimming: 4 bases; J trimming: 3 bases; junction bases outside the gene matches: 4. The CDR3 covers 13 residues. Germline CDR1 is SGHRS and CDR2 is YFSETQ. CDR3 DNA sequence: TGCGCCAGCAGCGGGGAGGGCTACTACGAGCAGTACTTC. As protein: CASSGEGYYEQYF.

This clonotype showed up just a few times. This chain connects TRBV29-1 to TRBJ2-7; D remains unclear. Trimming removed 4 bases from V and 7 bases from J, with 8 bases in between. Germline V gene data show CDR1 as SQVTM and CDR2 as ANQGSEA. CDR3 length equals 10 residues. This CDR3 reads CSVGSTEQYF. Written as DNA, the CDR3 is TGCAGCGTTGGTTCGACAGAGCAGTACTTC.

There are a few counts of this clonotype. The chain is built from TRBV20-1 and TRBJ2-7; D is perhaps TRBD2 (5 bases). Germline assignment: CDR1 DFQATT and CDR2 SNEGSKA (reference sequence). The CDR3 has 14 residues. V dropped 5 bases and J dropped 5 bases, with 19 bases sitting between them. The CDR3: CSAPWSGFTHEQYF. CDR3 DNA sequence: TGCAGTGCTCCGTGGAGCGGTTTTACACACGAGCAGTACTTC.

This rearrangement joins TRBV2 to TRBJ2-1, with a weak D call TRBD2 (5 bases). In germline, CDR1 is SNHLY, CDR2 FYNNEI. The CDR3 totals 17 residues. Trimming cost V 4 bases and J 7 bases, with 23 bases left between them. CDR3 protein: CASSVVRAGPLGNEQFF. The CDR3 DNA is TGTGCCAGCAGTGTGGTTAGGGCGGGCCCACTCGGGAATGAGCAGTTCTTC.

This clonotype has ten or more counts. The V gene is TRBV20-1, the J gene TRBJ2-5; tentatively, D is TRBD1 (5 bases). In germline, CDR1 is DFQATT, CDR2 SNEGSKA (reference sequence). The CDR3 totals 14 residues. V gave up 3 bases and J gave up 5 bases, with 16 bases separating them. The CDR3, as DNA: TGCAGTGCTAGGCCGACAAGGGGCAGGGAGACCCAGTACTTC. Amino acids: CSARPTRGRETQYF.

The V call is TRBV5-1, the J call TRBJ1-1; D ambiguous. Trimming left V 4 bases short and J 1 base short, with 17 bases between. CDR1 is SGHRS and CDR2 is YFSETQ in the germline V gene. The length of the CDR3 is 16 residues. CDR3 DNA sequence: TGCGCCAGCAGCCCTGTCCGAGGGATTGCGAACACTGAAGCTTTCTTT. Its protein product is CASSPVRGIANTEAFF.

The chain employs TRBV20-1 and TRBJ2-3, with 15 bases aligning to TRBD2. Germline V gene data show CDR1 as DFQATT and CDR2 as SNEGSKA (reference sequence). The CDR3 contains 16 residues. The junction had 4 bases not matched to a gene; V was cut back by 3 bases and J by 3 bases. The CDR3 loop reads CSARSGLAGGTDTQYF. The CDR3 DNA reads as TGCAGTGCTAGGTCCGGACTAGCGGGAGGGACAGATACGCAGTATTTT.

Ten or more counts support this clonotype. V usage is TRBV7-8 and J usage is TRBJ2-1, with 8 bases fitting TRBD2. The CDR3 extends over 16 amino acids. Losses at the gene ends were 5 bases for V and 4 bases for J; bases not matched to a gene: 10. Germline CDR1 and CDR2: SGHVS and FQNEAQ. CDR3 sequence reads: CASSPMTSAPYNEQFF. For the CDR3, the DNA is TGTGCCAGCAGCCCTATGACTAGCGCTCCATACAATGAGCAGTTCTTC.

This CDR3 reads CATSDLLLDNEQFF. CDR3 sequence (DNA): TGTGCCACCAGTGATTTGCTCCTCGACAATGAGCAGTTCTTC. The chain carries TRBV24-1 and TRBJ2-1; D not certain. This CDR3 is built from 14 residues. Germline lookup yields CDR1 KGHDR and CDR2 SFDVKD. V lost 0 bases and J lost 5, with 7 bases in between.